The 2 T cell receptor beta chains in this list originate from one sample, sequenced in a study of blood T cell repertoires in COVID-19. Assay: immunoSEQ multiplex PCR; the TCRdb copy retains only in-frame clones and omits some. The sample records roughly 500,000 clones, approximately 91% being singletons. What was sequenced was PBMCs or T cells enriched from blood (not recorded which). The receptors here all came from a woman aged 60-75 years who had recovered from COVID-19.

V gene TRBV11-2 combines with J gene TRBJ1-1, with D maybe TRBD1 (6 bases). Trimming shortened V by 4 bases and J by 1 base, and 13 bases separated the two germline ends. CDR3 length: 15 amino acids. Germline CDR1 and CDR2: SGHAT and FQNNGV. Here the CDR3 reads CASSSRTATNTEAFF. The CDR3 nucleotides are TGTGCCAGCAGCTCCCGGACAGCCACGAACACTGAAGCTTTCTTT.

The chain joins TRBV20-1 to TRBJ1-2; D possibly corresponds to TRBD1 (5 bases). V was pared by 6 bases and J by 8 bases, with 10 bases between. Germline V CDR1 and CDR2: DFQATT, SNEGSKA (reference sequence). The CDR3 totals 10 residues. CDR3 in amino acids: CSAPRGGYTF. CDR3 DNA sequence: TGCAGTGCCCCAAGGGGAGGCTACACCTTC.